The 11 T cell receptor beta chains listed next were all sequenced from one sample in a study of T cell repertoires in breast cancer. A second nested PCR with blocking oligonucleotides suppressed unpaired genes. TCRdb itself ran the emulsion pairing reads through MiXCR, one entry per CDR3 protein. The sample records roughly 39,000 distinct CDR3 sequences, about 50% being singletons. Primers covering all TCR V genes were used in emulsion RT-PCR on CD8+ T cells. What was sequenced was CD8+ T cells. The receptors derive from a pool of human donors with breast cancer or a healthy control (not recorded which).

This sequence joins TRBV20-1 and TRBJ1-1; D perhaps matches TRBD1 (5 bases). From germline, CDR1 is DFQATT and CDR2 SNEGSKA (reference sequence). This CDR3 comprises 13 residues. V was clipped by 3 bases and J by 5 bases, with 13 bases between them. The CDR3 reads CSARRTQWTEAFF. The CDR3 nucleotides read TGCAGTGCTAGGAGGACACAGTGGACTGAAGCTTTCTTT.

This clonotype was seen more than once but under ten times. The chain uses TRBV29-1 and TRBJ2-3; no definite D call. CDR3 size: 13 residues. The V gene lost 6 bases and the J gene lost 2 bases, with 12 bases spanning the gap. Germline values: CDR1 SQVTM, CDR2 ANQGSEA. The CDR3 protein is CSVDTITTDTQYF. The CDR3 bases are TGCAGCGTCGATACGATTACCACAGATACGCAGTATTTT.

CDR3 DNA: TGTGCCAGTAGTATCCTCCCGACAGCCGGGGAGCTGTTTTTT. Encoded protein: CASSILPTAGELFF. V is TRBV19 and J is TRBJ2-2; TRBD1 is a possible D gene (5 bases). Between the trimmed V and J ends, which lost 3 bases and 6 bases, there was a span of 11 bases. CDR3 length: 14 residues. Germline CDR1 LNHDA, CDR2 SQIVND (reference sequence).

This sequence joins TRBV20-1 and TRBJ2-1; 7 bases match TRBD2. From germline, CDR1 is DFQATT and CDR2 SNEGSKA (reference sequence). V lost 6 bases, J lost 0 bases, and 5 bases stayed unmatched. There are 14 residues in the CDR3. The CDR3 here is CSALAESSYNEQFF. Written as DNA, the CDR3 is TGCAGTGCCCTAGCGGAGAGCTCCTACAATGAGCAGTTCTTC.

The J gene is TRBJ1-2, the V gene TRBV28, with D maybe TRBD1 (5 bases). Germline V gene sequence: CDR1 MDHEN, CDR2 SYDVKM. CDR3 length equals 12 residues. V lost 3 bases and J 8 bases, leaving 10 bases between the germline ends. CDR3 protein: CASSLGVGGYTF. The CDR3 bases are TGTGCCAGCAGTTTGGGGGTCGGCGGCTACACCTTC.

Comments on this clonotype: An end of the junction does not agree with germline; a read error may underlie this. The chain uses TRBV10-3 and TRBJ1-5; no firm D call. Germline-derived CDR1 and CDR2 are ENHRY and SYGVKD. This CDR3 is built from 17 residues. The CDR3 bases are TGTGCCATCAGTGAGTCGCCCTTTAAGTCGCCCAATCAGCCCCGGCATTTT. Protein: CAISESPFKSPNQPRHF.

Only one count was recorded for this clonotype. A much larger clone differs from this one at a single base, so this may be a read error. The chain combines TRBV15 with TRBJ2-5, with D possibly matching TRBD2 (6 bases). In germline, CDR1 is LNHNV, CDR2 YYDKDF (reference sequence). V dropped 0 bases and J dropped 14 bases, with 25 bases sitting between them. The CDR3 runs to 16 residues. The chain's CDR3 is CATSREGGVAAAQHYF. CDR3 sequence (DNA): TGTGCCACCAGCAGAGAGGGTGGCGTAGCGGCGGCGCAGCATTACTTC.

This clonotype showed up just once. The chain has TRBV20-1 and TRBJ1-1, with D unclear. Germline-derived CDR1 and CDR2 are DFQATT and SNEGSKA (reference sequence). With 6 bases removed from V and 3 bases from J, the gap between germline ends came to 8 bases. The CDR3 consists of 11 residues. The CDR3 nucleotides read TGCAGTGCCGCCCTGTACACTGAAGCTTTCTTT. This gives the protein CSAALYTEAFF.

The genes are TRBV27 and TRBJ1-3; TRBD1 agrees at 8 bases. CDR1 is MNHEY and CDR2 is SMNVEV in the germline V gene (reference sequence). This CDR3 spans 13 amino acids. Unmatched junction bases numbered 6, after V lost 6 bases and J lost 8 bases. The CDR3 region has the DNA TGTGCCAGCAGATATAAACAGGGGGACACCATATATTTT. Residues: CASRYKQGDTIYF.

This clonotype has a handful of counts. The CDR3 loop is CATSRGQGAIDIQYF. The CDR3, as DNA: TGTGCCACCAGCAGAGGACAGGGGGCGATTGACATTCAGTACTTC. The V and J genes are TRBV15 and TRBJ2-4; 10 nucleotides line up with TRBD1. Germline-derived CDR1 and CDR2 are LNHNV and YYDKDF (reference sequence). Unmatched junction bases numbered 5, after V lost 1 base and J lost 8 bases. The CDR3 consists of 15 residues.

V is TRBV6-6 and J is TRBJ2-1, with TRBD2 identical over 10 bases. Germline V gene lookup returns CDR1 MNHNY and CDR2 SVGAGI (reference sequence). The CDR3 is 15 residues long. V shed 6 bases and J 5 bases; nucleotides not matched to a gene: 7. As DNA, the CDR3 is TGTGCCAGCAGCCGATTAGCGGGAGGACACAATGAGCAGTTCTTC. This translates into CASSRLAGGHNEQFF.